The 27 T cell receptor beta chains presented below share a single source sample, sequenced in a study of naive and memory T cell subsets. Amplification of ligated cDNA took four PCR rounds with SP2 and nested alpha and beta constant primers. TCRdb reprocessed the 5' RACE reads with MiXCR, giving one entry per CDR3 protein. The sample includes tens of thousands of distinct CDR3 sequences, roughly 8.1% seen only once; the top ten take 15% to 20%. The library had UMIs added by 3' ligation of an oligonucleotide to TCR cDNA. Receptors originate from a female donor in good health.

This clonotype was detected ten times or more. The chain is built from TRBV6-1 and TRBJ1-3; D is possibly TRBD1 (6 bases). From germline, CDR1 is MNHNS and CDR2 SASEGT. The V gene lost 3 bases and the J gene lost 7 bases, with 16 bases spanning the gap. The CDR3 runs 15 residues. The CDR3 DNA sequence: TGTGCCAGCAGTGACCCGGGGGGGGCGAGTAACACCATATATTTT. It translates to CASSDPGGASNTIYF.

This clonotype was seen a few times. The J gene is TRBJ1-1, the V gene TRBV7-9; D is possibly TRBD1 (6 bases). CDR1 SEHNR and CDR2 FQNEAQ come from the germline V gene (reference sequence). The CDR3 runs to 15 residues. The V end lost 0 bases, the J end lost 0 bases, and 8 bases lay between the germline ends. The CDR3 bases are TGTGCCAGCAGCTTAGCGCAGGGGATGAACACTGAAGCTTTCTTT. Protein sequence: CASSLAQGMNTEAFF.

The chain recombines TRBV5-4 with TRBJ2-6; 9 positions agree with TRBD2. The CDR3 extends over 15 amino acids. The V segment lost 6 bases and the J segment 0 bases; nucleotides outside the gene matches: 1. Germline CDR1 reads SGHNT; CDR2 reads YYREEE (reference sequence). The CDR3 region has the DNA TGTGCCAGCAAGCGGGGGGACTCTGGGGCCAACGTCCTGACTTTC. Its protein is CASKRGDSGANVLTF.

The chain recombines TRBV28 with TRBJ2-5; D is possibly TRBD2 (7 bases). This CDR3 region has 18 residues. Deletions cut 3 bases from V and 2 bases from J, with 22 bases between. Germline V lookup: CDR1 MDHEN, CDR2 SYDVKM. CDR3 sequence (DNA): TGTGCCAGCAGTTTTAGGCCGGGGGGCGTTCCACCGCAAGAGACCCAGTACTTC. It specifies CASSFRPGGVPPQETQYF.

The rearrangement uses TRBV19 and TRBJ2-1; D ambiguous. CDR3 length equals 12 residues. Germline values: CDR1 LNHDA, CDR2 SQIVND (reference sequence). Between the trimmed V and J ends, which lost 6 bases and 4 bases, there was a span of 7 bases. In DNA, the CDR3 is TGTGCCAGTAGCGACCGTTACAATGAGCAGTTCTTC. This sequence encodes CASSDRYNEQFF.

This clonotype was seen ten or more times. This chain connects TRBV3-1 to TRBJ2-3; 12 bases match TRBD2. The CDR3 is 16 amino acids. J gave up 4 bases and V 6 bases, and 8 bases lay outside the gene matches. Germline CDR1 and CDR2: LGHDT and YNNKEL (reference sequence). CDR3 in amino acids: CASSSRTSGAADTQYF. The CDR3 bases are TGTGCCAGCAGTTCGAGGACTAGCGGGGCGGCAGATACGCAGTATTTT.

In its sample, this clonotype was seen many times. The rearrangement uses TRBV19 and TRBJ2-2, with unresolved D. The V gene lost 7 bases and the J gene lost 5 bases, with 14 bases spanning the gap. The CDR3 loop spans 14 amino acids. Germline V gene data show CDR1 as LNHDA and CDR2 as SQIVND (reference sequence). The CDR3 sequence: CASIKRGRTGELFF. Written as DNA, the CDR3 is TGTGCCAGTATAAAACGTGGGCGGACCGGGGAGCTGTTTTTT.

Only a few counts were recorded for this clonotype. The CDR3: CSMIQGTTSYNEQFF. CDR3 DNA sequence: TGCAGCATGATACAGGGCACTACGTCCTACAATGAGCAGTTCTTC. V usage is TRBV29-1 and J usage is TRBJ2-1; D possibly corresponds to TRBD1 (6 bases). CDR1 is SQVTM and CDR2 is ANQGSEA in the germline V gene. Trimming removed 8 bases from V and 1 base from J, with 18 bases in between. This CDR3 region has 15 residues.

This chain joins TRBV12-3 or TRBV12-4 and TRBJ2-3, with TRBD2 matching 7 bases. With V trimmed by 7 bases and J by 1 base, 8 bases remained unmatched. The CDR3 sequence is 15 residues long. CDR3 sequence reads: CASTPQSGGTDTQYF. The DNA for the CDR3 is TGTGCCAGCACCCCCCAGAGCGGGGGCACAGATACGCAGTATTTT.

This clonotype was seen a handful of times. The gene calls are TRBV27 and TRBJ1-1, with D unclear. Trimming took off 3 bases at V and 4 bases at J, with 12 bases between the two ends. Germline CDR1 MNHEY, CDR2 SMNVEV (reference sequence). The CDR3 extends over 14 amino acids. The CDR3 region is CASSLGLRGTEAFF. CDR3 nucleotides: TGTGCCAGCAGTTTGGGGTTGCGAGGCACTGAAGCTTTCTTT.

The chain has TRBV7-2 and TRBJ2-1, with D perhaps TRBD1 or TRBD2 (7 bases each). The CDR3 has 13 amino acids. The ends were cut back, 4 bases at V and 9 bases at J, with 13 bases in the middle. CDR1 is SGHTA, CDR2 FQGNSA, per germline. CDR3 amino acids: CASSSRGGTEQFF. CDR3 nucleotide sequence: TGTGCCAGCAGCTCCAGGGGGGGCACTGAGCAGTTCTTC.

This clonotype was counted ten times or more. The gene calls are TRBV29-1 and TRBJ2-5, with D possibly called TRBD1 or TRBD2 (6 bases each). The germline V and J ends were trimmed by 4 bases and 5 bases, with 14 bases remaining between them. Germline loops: CDR1 SQVTM, CDR2 ANQGSEA. This CDR3 contains 13 residues. CDR3: CSVGDSTGETQYF. The CDR3 coding sequence is TGCAGCGTTGGGGACTCAACAGGGGAGACCCAGTACTTC.

This clonotype has a handful of counts. The rearrangement joins TRBV30 to TRBJ2-6, with 7 bases that match TRBD2. In germline, CDR1 is GTSNPN, CDR2 SVGIG (reference sequence). V was clipped by 8 bases and J by 2 bases; unmatched bases: 0. The CDR3 sequence is 12 residues long. CDR3 region: CAGGAGANVLTF. The CDR3 coding sequence is TGTGCCGGGGGGGCTGGGGCCAACGTCCTGACTTTC.

This clonotype was observed a few times. The rearrangement joins TRBV28 to TRBJ2-3; D unclear. The V gene lost 5 bases and the J gene lost 2 bases, with 8 bases spanning the gap. This CDR3 contains 13 residues. From germline, CDR1 is MDHEN and CDR2 SYDVKM. The CDR3 coding sequence is TGTGCCAGCAGTCCGGCCGTCACAGATACGCAGTATTTT. Its protein is CASSPAVTDTQYF.

The table lists this clonotype with many counts. This chain links TRBV9 with TRBJ1-1; no clear D gene. The CDR3 runs 13 residues. The ends were cut back, 0 bases at V and 7 bases at J, with 10 bases in the middle. Per germline, CDR1 SGDLS and CDR2 YYNGEE. CDR3 protein: CASSVVQTNEAFF. The CDR3 DNA reads TGTGCCAGCAGCGTAGTACAGACAAATGAAGCTTTCTTT.

There are many counts of this clonotype. The chain combines TRBV4-1 with TRBJ1-2, with 11 bases lining up with TRBD1. Germline V gene lookup returns CDR1 MGHRA and CDR2 YSYEKL. The length of the CDR3 is 18 residues. Trimming removed 0 bases from V and 5 bases from J; junction bases left unmatched: 11. CDR3 loop: CASSQEPGQGVVEYGYTF. DNA of the CDR3: TGCGCCAGCAGCCAAGAGCCGGGACAGGGGGTTGTTGAGTATGGCTACACCTTC.

Many counts were recorded for this clonotype. The chain uses TRBV7-6 and TRBJ1-6, with 10 positions matching TRBD1. The germline CDR1 and CDR2 sequences are SGHVS and FNYEAQ. Trimming at V came to 6 bases and at J to 7 bases, leaving 6 bases not matched to a gene. The CDR3 loop spans 15 amino acids. CDR3 protein: CASSGTGVINSPLHF. For the CDR3, the DNA is TGTGCCAGCAGTGGGACAGGGGTCATAAATTCACCCCTCCACTTT.

CDR3 nucleotide sequence: TGTGCCAGCAGTTCCCCTCCAGGGGTAGCGGGAGGTCGGGAGCAGTTCTTC. Amino acid sequence: CASSSPPGVAGGREQFF. This chain joins TRBV27 and TRBJ2-1; TRBD2 aligns across 10 bases. This CDR3 contains 17 residues. V gave up 4 bases and J gave up 10 bases; unmatched junction bases: 16. Germline V gene data show CDR1 as MNHEY and CDR2 as SMNVEV (reference sequence).

This clonotype was observed a few times. The chain couples TRBV20-1 to TRBJ1-5; D gene uncertain. This CDR3 is 15 amino acids long. The germline CDR1 and CDR2 sequences are DFQATT and SNEGSKA (reference sequence). With 1 base removed from V and 0 bases from J, the gap between germline ends came to 10 bases. CDR3 protein: CSARVGDYSNQPQHF. As DNA, the CDR3 is TGCAGTGCTAGAGTAGGAGACTATAGCAATCAGCCCCAGCATTTT.

The chain combines TRBV11-2 with TRBJ1-1, with TRBD1 matching 8 bases. This CDR3 is 18 amino acids long. Germline V lookup: CDR1 SGHAT, CDR2 FQNNGV. Trimming at V came to 1 base and at J to 0 bases, leaving 10 bases not matched to a gene. CDR3 DNA sequence: TGTGCCAGCAGCTTAGGTGCAGGGGGCTGGGATATGAACACTGAAGCTTTCTTT. Amino acid sequence: CASSLGAGGWDMNTEAFF.

In this sample, this clonotype turned up a few times. This chain connects TRBV5-1 to TRBJ2-1; 11 bases align to TRBD2. V lost 3 bases and J lost 4; bases outside the gene matches: 3. Germline CDR1 is SGHRS and CDR2 is YFSETQ. The CDR3 is 15 amino acids. This CDR3 reads CASSSGTSGYNEQFF. For the CDR3, the DNA is TGCGCCAGCAGCTCCGGGACTAGCGGTTACAATGAGCAGTTCTTC.

This clonotype was counted between two and nine times. The J gene is TRBJ2-2, the V gene TRBV5-1, with 8 bases identical to TRBD1. J lost 2 bases, V lost 5 bases, and 8 bases had no gene match. Per the germline V gene, CDR1 is SGHRS and CDR2 is YFSETQ. The CDR3 extends over 16 amino acids. The CDR3 spells CASSSRGPVNTGELFF. As DNA, the CDR3 is TGCGCCAGCAGTTCCAGGGGGCCCGTTAACACCGGGGAGCTGTTTTTT. Filled out from reference TRBV5-1 and TRBJ2-2, the complete variable domain reads KAGVTQTPRYLIKTRGQQVTLSCSPISGHRSVSWYQQTPGQGLQFLFEYFSETQRNKGNFPGRFSGRQFSNSRSEMNVSTLELGDSALYLCASSSRGPVNTGELFFGEGSRLTVL.

The rearrangement joins TRBV4-1 to TRBJ2-3; TRBD2 aligns across 9 bases. This CDR3 has 16 amino acids. CDR1 is MGHRA and CDR2 is YSYEKL in the germline V gene. V was clipped by 1 base and J by 6 bases; unmatched bases: 8. Here the CDR3 reads CASSQVLAGIGDTQYF. DNA for the CDR3: TGCGCCAGCAGCCAAGTTCTAGCGGGAATCGGGGATACGCAGTATTTT.

This clonotype was counted ten times or more. The gene calls are TRBV12-3 or TRBV12-4 and TRBJ1-6, with 8 nucleotides matching TRBD1. CDR3 size: 15 residues. The trim removed 5 bases at V and 4 bases at J, leaving 4 bases unmatched. CDR3 residues: CASSEDRVYNSPLHF. The CDR3 coding sequence is TGTGCCAGCAGTGAGGACAGGGTTTATAATTCACCCCTCCACTTT.

J is TRBJ2-7 and V is TRBV19; TRBD2 aligns across 13 bases. J gave up 4 bases and V 4 bases, and 4 bases lay outside the gene matches. The CDR3 loop spans 15 amino acids. Per germline, CDR1 LNHDA and CDR2 SQIVND (reference sequence). The CDR3 nucleotides are TGTGCCAGTAGTACGGGGACTAGCGGGAAATACGAGCAGTACTTC. Encoded protein: CASSTGTSGKYEQYF.

This clonotype was picked up many times. This sequence joins TRBV2 and TRBJ2-4; D may be TRBD2 (6 bases). V shed 2 bases and J shed 1 base, with 24 bases lying between them. In germline, CDR1 is SNHLY, CDR2 FYNNEI. The CDR3 extends over 20 amino acids. The CDR3, as DNA: TGTGCCAGCAGTGAACTTAATTGGAGGGACCCCTTGGGTGCCAAAAACATTCAGTACTTC. It yields the protein CASSELNWRDPLGAKNIQYF.

The genes are TRBV3-1 and TRBJ1-2, with D possibly being TRBD1 (6 bases). V shed 1 base and J shed 2 bases, with 17 bases lying between them. This CDR3 is built from 17 residues. Per the germline V gene, CDR1 is LGHDT and CDR2 is YNNKEL (reference sequence). CDR3: CASSQAHTGRGNYGYTF. The DNA for the CDR3 is TGTGCCAGCAGCCAAGCTCATACAGGGAGGGGAAACTATGGCTACACCTTC.